The clone carrying this TCR beta chain appeared a single time. Produced via immunoSEQ multiplex PCR; TCRdb's table is partial and in-frame only. The sample has approximately 40,000 clones, 70% to 90% seen once; the top ten hold approximately 10%. The sample belongs to a study of T cell changes during pregnancy in multiple sclerosis. This CDR3 spans 16 amino acids. CDR1 is SGDLS and CDR2 is YYNGEE in the germline V gene. V shed 0 bases and J 0 bases; nucleotides not matched to a gene: 2. The chain uses TRBV9 and TRBJ2-1; 8 bases line up with TRBD2. Source: CD8+ T cells from peripheral blood mononuclear cells, taken in the third trimester of pregnancy. The clonotype was recovered from a female donor with multiple sclerosis, enrolled in a pregnancy study. This CDR3 reads CASSVALAGSYNEQFF. Written as DNA, the CDR3 is TGTGCCAGCAGCGTAGCTCTAGCGGGCTCCTACAATGAGCAGTTCTTC.